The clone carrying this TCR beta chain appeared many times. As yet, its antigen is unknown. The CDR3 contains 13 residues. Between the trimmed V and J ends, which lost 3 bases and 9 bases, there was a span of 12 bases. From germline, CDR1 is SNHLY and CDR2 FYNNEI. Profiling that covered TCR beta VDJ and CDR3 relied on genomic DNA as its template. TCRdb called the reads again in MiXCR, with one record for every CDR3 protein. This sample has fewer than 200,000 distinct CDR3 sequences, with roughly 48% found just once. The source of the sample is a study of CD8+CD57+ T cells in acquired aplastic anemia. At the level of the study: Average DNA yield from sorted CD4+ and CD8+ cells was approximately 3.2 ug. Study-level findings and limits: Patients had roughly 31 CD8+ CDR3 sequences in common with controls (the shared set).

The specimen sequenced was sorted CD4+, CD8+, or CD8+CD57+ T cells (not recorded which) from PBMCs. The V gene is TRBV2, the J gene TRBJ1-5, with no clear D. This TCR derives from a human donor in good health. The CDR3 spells CASSEPNGRPQHF. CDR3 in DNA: TGTGCCAGCAGTGAGCCTAACGGGAGGCCCCAGCATTTT.